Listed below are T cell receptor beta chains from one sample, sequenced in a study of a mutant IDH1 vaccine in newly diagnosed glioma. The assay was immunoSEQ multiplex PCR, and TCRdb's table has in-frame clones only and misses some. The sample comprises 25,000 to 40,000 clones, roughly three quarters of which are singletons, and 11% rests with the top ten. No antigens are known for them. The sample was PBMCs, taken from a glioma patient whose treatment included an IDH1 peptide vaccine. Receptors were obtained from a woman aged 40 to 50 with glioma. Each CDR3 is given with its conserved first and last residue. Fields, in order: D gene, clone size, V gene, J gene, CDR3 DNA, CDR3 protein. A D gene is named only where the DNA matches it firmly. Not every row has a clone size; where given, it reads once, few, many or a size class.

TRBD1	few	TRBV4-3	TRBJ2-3	TGCGCCAGCAGCCGCGGACAGGGCAACGGAGATACGCAGTATTTT	CASSRGQGNGDTQYF
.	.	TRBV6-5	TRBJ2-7	TGTGCCAGCAGTCGCGAATCCCCCTACGAGCAGTACTTC	CASSRESPYEQYF
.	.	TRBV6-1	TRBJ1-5	TGTGCCAGCAGTGAATACAGCCAGCCCCAGCATTTT	CASSEYSQPQHF
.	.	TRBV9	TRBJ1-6	TGTGCCAGCATCGCATCACGGGACTCCCTCCACTTT	CASIASRDSLHF
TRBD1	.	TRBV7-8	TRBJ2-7	TGTGCCAGCAGCCAATCCGGGACAGTCTACTACGAGCAGTACTTC	CASSQSGTVYYEQYF
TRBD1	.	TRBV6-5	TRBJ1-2	TGTGCCAGCAGTAGACAGGGGATCTATGGCTACACCTTC	CASSRQGIYGYTF
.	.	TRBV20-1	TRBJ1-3	TGCAGTGTCCAGTACGGAAACACCATATATTTT	CSVQYGNTIYF
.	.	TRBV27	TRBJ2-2	TGTGCCAGCTCCGTTCTGGGTCCCGGGGAGCTGTTTTTT	CASSVLGPGELFF
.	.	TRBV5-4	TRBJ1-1	TGTGCCAGCAGCCCCGCGAGGGGAAGGGACACTGAAGCTTTCTTT	CASSPARGRDTEAFF
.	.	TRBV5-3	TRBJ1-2	TGTGCCAGAAGCTTGGGAGGCTACACCTTC	CARSLGGYTF
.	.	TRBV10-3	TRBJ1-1	TGTGCCATCAGTGAGTCAGGGACAAGGAACACTGAAGCTTTCTTT	CAISESGTRNTEAFF
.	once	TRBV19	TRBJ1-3	TGTGCCAGTAGGCCCGGAGGCTCTGGAAACACCATATATTTT	CASRPGGSGNTIYF
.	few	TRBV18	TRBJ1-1	TGTGCCAGCTCACCCCTCCCCCCGAAGGCTTTGAACACTGAAGCTTTCTTT	CASSPLPPKALNTEAFF
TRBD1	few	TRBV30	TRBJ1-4	TGTGCCTGGAGTGTAGACAGGGCCTTTCCTGAAAAACTGTTTTTT	CAWSVDRAFPEKLFF
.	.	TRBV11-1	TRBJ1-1	TGTGCCAGCAGTTCCGTCTCAGGGGCGAGGAACACTGAAGCTTTCTTT	CASSSVSGARNTEAFF
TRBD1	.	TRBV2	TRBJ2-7	TGTGCCAGCACTGGACAGGGGGACTCCTACGAGCAGTACTTC	CASTGQGDSYEQYF
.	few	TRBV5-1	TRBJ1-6	TGCGCCAGCTCTCTGGGCGGCAGGGCAGATTCACCCCTCCACTTT	CASSLGGRADSPLHF
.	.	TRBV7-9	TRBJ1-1	TGTGCCAGCAGCTTAGAAGGAGGCACTGAAGCTTTCTTT	CASSLEGGTEAFF
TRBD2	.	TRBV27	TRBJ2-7	TGTGCCAGCAGTTGGGCGGGGGGACGTTACGAGCAGTACTTC	CASSWAGGRYEQYF
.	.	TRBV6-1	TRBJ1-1	TGTGCCAGCAGTGAAGGGCGGTGGGGGAGGAAGGGTGAGGACACTGAAGCTTTCTTT	CASSEGRWGRKGEDTEAFF
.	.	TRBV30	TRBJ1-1	TGTGCCTGGAGTGGTTCAGACCGGCGGAGGACTGAAGCTTTCTTT	CAWSGSDRRRTEAFF
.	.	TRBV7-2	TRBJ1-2	TGTGCCAGCAGCTCTGTAGGGGGAAGACCAAATAGCGGCTATGGCTACACCTTC	CASSSVGGRPNSGYGYTF
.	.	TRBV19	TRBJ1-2	TGTGCCAGTAGTATCTATGGCAGGGAGGGCGGCTACACCTTC	CASSIYGREGGYTF
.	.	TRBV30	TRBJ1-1	TGTGCCTGGAGTGTACGAGGGACTGAAGCTTTCTTT	CAWSVRGTEAFF
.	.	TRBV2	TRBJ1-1	TGTGCCAGCAGTGACCGGGGGACGGGGAACACTGAAGCTTTCTTT	CASSDRGTGNTEAFF
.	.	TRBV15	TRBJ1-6	TGTGCCACCAGCAACGAAGCTAATTCACCCCTCCACTTT	CATSNEANSPLHF
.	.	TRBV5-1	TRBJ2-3	TGCGCCAGCAGCTCTGACGGTCACCCCACAGATACGCAGTATTTT	CASSSDGHPTDTQYF
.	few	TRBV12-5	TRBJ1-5	TGTGCTAGTAGAGAGCCGGATCAGCCCCAGCATTTT	CASREPDQPQHF
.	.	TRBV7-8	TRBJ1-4	TGTGCCAGCAGCCTCGACGGGGCTACAGGAGAGAATGAAAAACTGTTTTTT	CASSLDGATGENEKLFF
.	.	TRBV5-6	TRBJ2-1	TGTGCCAGCAGCTTGGCCGGGTCCGCCTACAATGAGCAGTTCTTC	CASSLAGSAYNEQFF
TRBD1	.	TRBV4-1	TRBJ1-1	TGCGCCAGCAGCCAAGCGTACAGGGGGAGGACTGAAGCTTTCTTT	CASSQAYRGRTEAFF
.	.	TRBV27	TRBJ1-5	TGTGCCAGCAGGGGACCCTATAGCAATCAGCCCCAGCATTTT	CASRGPYSNQPQHF